This T cell receptor (beta chain) was retrieved from a study of beta chain features in type 1 diabetes (dated by TCRdb to 2016 to 2019). At the level of the whole study: No differences in mean age, gender distribution, total cell number or subset yield were found between patients and healthy donors. A total of approximately 110,000,000 sorted cells were examined across all samples, and a strong correlation was observed between cell number per subset and RNA yield. The study compared TCRB repertoires of sorted circulating CD4+ T cell subsets between recently diagnosed type 1 diabetes patients and matched healthy donors. Regulatory and stem cell-like memory subsets were isolated from only 8 patients and 8 healthy donors, whereas naive and central memory subsets came from all 30 or so donors.

The High Capacity cDNA Reverse Transcription Kit was used to reverse transcribe all of the isolated RNA, meaning that expressed TCRB transcripts were what got sequenced. For stem cell-like memory T cell samples, survey-depth immunoSEQ sequencing was used, averaging about 1 million total reads per sample. Sorted cells were lysed in RLT buffer, and RNA was extracted using DNase-treated RNeasy Micro or Mini kits according to cell number. Each cell subset was processed on its own to prevent cross-contamination, while patient and healthy donor samples were processed together. The immunoSEQ multiplex PCR was used to amplify TCRB sequences from cDNA, generating 87-bp fragments that spanned the CDR3 region. Amplicons were sequenced on the Illumina HiSeq platform. The authors' pipeline ran thus. PCR bias was corrected computationally using synthetic template baselines, and reads within Hamming distance 2 were collapsed, with unmergeable singletons discarded. By aligning reads against IMGT, V, D and J genes, CDR3 length, and insertions or deletions at six rearrangement sites were assigned. Within each subset, clonotype counts were normalized to sorted cell number, and only after that were true diversity and Gini coefficients computed with the tcR R package. The overlap coefficient, calculated on TCRB nucleotide sequences, was used to quantify repertoire sharing. TCRdb provides this immuneACCESS table in a form limited to in-frame rearrangements. Some clones are lacking; in checked studies, under half of them reflect an unresolved V gene, and why the rest are absent is not known. V and J calls plus clone size are reproduced from that table; the DNA served to infer D and trimming. The sample yields 50,000 to 55,000 clones; 55% to 80% were counted once. Over 0.25% of the sample is taken by the ten largest.

A note on this clone: What antigen it recognizes has not been identified. It has no much larger one-base neighbor in the sample; base qualities were not kept.

From each donor, a single peripheral blood sample of around 120 mL on average was drawn into heparinised tubes. Using a panel that included CD45RO, CCR7, CD25, CD127, CD95 and CD27, naive, central memory, regulatory and stem cell-like memory CD4+ T cells were sorted on a BD FACSAria II. A purity above 95% was achieved for all sorted populations. Right away, PBMCs were isolated by Lymphoprep density gradient centrifugation and were stained directly, with no culture step. So that batch effects would be minimized, each experiment stained and sorted samples in pairs, pairing one healthy donor with one patient. Between the V and J ends, shortened by 4 bases and 4 bases respectively, the junction contains 13 bases. The germline V gene yields MNHEY for CDR1 and SVGAGI for CDR2. The CDR3 runs 14 residues from the cysteine to the phenylalanine. Solely the CDR3 DNA is kept, with 42 bases framed from the first base.

Overall study results and their limits: Only small numbers of individuals were included in the HLA sub-analyses, which left unresolved whether HLA type had any influence on TCRB rearrangement. Because cDNA rather than genomic DNA was sequenced, highly expressing activated cells could have been over-represented, although no difference in activation and CD3 levels was found between groups. Type 1 diabetes patients showed a moderate but significant shortening of TCRB CDR3 length in all four CD4+ subsets. Fewer insertions and more nucleotide deletions at VDJ recombination sites were observed in patients with type 1 diabetes, implying thymic rearrangement abnormalities. PCR might favor shorter templates, but patient and control samples were amplified and corrected together, so any skew would affect both groups equally. Naive, central memory and regulatory TCRB repertoires appeared to be more similar among patients than among healthy donors.

The clonotype comes from a woman aged 30 to 39 with type 1 diabetes. The chain is made from TRBV6-5 and TRBJ1-1, with TRBD1 as a weak D call on 5 bases. Sequencing input: stem cell memory CD4+ T cells from blood. The cell subset or site label, as the study defines it: stem cell-like memory CD4+ T cells. The nucleotides are TGTGCCAGCAGTTTTCAGGGTTCGGGCACTGAAGCTTTCTTT. It encodes CASSFQGSGTEAFF.